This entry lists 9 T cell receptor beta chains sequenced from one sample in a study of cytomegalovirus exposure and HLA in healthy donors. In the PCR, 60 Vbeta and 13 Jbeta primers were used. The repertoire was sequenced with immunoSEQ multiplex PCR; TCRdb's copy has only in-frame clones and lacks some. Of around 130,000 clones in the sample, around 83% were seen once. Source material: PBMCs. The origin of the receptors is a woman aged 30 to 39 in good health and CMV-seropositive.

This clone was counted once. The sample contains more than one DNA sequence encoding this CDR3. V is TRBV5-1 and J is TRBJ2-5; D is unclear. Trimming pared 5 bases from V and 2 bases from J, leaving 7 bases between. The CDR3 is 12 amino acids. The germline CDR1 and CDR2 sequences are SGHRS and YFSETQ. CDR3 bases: TGCGCCAGCAGGGTAGAGCAAGAGACCCAGTACTTC. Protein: CASRVEQETQYF. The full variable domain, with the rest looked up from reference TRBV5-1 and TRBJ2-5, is KAGVTQTPRYLIKTRGQQVTLSCSPISGHRSVSWYQQTPGQGLQFLFEYFSETQRNKGNFPGRFSGRQFSNSRSEMNVSTLELGDSALYLCASRVEQETQYFGPGTRLLVL.

Written as DNA, the CDR3 is TGTGCCAGCAGTTTCCAGACTAGCGGGAGAGGCGAGCAGTACTTC. It is translated as CASSFQTSGRGEQYF. The V gene is TRBV28, the J gene TRBJ2-7; the match to TRBD2 covers 12 bases. With V trimmed by 3 bases and J by 6 bases, 6 bases remained unmatched. From germline, CDR1 is MDHEN and CDR2 SYDVKM. The CDR3 contains 15 residues.

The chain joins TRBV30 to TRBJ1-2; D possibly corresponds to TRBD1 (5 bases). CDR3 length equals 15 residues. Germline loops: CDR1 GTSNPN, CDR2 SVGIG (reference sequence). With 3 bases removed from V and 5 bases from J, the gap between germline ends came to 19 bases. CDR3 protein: CAWRRRGNFGYGYTF. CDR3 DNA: TGTGCCTGGAGGAGACGGGGGAACTTTGGATATGGCTACACCTTC.

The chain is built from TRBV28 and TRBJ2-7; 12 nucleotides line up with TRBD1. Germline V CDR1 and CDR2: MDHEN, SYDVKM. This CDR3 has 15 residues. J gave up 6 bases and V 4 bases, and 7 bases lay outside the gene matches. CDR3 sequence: CASSSPGQGAGEQYF. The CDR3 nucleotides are TGTGCCAGCAGTTCCCCGGGACAGGGGGCGGGCGAGCAGTACTTC.

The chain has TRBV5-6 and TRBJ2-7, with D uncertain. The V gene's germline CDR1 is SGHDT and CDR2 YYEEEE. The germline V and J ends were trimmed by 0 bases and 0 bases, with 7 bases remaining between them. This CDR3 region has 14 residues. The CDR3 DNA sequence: TGTGCCAGCAGCTTGGGGCCAGGCTCCTACGAGCAGTACTTC. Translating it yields CASSLGPGSYEQYF.

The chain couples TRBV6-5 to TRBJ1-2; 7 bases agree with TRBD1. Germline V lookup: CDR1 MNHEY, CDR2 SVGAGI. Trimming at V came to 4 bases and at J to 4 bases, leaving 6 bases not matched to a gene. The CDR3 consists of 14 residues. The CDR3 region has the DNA TGTGCCAGCAGTTTCAGGGGGTTGGGCTATGGCTACACCTTC. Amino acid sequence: CASSFRGLGYGYTF.

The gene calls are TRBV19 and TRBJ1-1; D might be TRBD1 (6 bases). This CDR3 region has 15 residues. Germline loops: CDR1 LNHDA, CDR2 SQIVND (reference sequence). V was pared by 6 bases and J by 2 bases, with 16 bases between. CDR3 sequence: CASSLQGNVNTEAFF. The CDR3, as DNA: TGTGCCAGTAGCCTACAGGGTAACGTAAACACTGAAGCTTTCTTT.

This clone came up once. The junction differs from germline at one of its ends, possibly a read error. This CDR3 is CSSSLGGTEAFF. CDR3 in DNA: TGTTCCAGCAGCTTAGGAGGGACTGAAGCTTTCTTT. The chain couples TRBV7-9 to TRBJ1-1; D is unresolved. The CDR3 extends over 12 amino acids. Germline V gene lookup returns CDR1 SEHNR and CDR2 FQNEAQ (reference sequence).

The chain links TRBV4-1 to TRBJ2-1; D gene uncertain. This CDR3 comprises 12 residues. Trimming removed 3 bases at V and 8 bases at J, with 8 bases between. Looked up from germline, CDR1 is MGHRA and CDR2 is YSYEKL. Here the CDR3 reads CASSQPADEQFF. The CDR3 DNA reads TGCGCCAGCAGCCAGCCCGCGGATGAGCAGTTCTTC.